This T cell receptor (beta chain) emerged from a study of CD8 T cells in Susac syndrome. In the study overall: Within the group of sequenced Susac syndrome patients, five or six had active disease and 8 or 9 were in remission.

The CDR3 covers 15 residues. The ends were cut back, 5 bases at V and 3 bases at J, with 14 bases in the middle. Germline lookup yields CDR1 MNHEY and CDR2 SVGAGI. Sequencing of TCR beta drew on CD8+ and CD4+ T cells from blood. The RNA, roughly 0.45 to 1 ug, was put through reverse transcription using random hexamers. TCRdb fed the immunoSEQ multiplex PCR reads into MiXCR, producing one record per CDR3 protein. Altogether about 190,000 distinct CDR3 sequences are present, approximately 95% being singletons, with the ten largest covering about 0.15%. The source material was CD8+ T cells from PBMCs. J is TRBJ1-5 and V is TRBV6-5, with D possibly being TRBD1 (5 bases). This sequence originates from a human donor with Susac syndrome. CDR3 DNA sequence: TGTGCCAGCAGTCCCCAGGGAATTAACAATCAGCCCCAGCATTTT. As protein: CASSPQGINNQPQHF.